Sequencing of this T cell receptor beta chain was carried out in a study of vaccination and CD4 T cells after COVID-19. Cultured CD4+ T cell DNA underwent sequencing with the Oncomine TCR Beta short-read assay. TCRdb passed the PCR reads through MiXCR, listing each CDR3 protein once. Found here are 4,500 to 7,000 distinct CDR3 sequences, about 40% of them singletons; the top ten hold approximately 40%. The treatment is: approximately nine-day PBMC culture with coronavirus spike peptide pools or control peptides (ViraFEST assay). The unexposed donor provided CD4+ T cells, which were taken before the COVID-19 pandemic (2011-2018). PBMC cultures, at two million cells per well, received approximately 10 IU/ml IL-2 and around 9.6 ug/ml peptide pools. The authors replaced half the medium with fresh IL-2 medium on days 3 and 7. Germline values: CDR1 MNHEY, CDR2 SMNVEV (reference sequence). V was cut by 3 bases and J by 9 bases, with 9 bases left in between. The CDR3 loop spans 13 amino acids.

On this clonotype: What it binds is not known.

The genes are TRBV27 and TRBJ1-6; no definite D call. What was sequenced was CD4+ T cells from blood, cultured in vitro. The clonotype was recovered from a human donor in good health. CDR3 sequence reads: CASSLALISPLHF. DNA for the CDR3: TGTGCCAGCAGTTTGGCCCTAATTTCACCCCTCCACTTT.